This TCR beta chain appears in the sequencing data of a study of identical twins' blood T cells. Broader study findings: Abundant TCRbeta CDR3s overlapped more between twins than with unrelated donors.

Remarks on this clonotype: Antigen unknown. Sequence at one end of the junction differs from germline and may be a read error.

Reared together, all three twin pairs probably met the same infectious agents and vaccines. Germline loops: CDR1 SEHNR, CDR2 FQNEAQ (reference sequence). The CDR3 extends over 14 amino acids. Each TCR cDNA library carried sample-specific barcodes on both ends. Source study methods: Each donor had about 95,000 to nearly 500,000 clonotypes. TCRdb redid the calling of the 5' RACE reads with MiXCR, one entry per CDR3 protein. What appears here as the V and J calls and clone size reflects TCRdb's work, not the paper's. The sample has roughly 340,000 distinct CDR3 sequences, roughly 27% seen once. This sequence originates from a woman aged 18-49 years in good health. The chain combines TRBV7-9 with TRBJ1-1; D is unresolved. Sequencing was carried out using PBMCs. This CDR3 is CASGLMTPNTEAFF. The CDR3 DNA follows: TGTGCCAGCGGCTTAATGACACCGAACACTGAAGCTTTCTTT.